These T cell receptor beta chains were read from a single sample in a study of blood T cell repertoires in COVID-19. Profiling relied on immunoSEQ multiplex PCR, and the TCRdb table lists in-frame clones only, not all of them. This sample carries about 140,000 clones, around 81% of them seen once, and the ten largest clones take about 7.5%. What was sequenced was peripheral blood. The receptors originated from a human donor in a cohort sampled during active COVID-19. CDR3s include the opening cysteine and the closing phenylalanine or tryptophan. The D gene is left open where the match is weak. Clone size is not always given. Where it is, it says once, few, many or a class for expanded clones.

>-|TRBJ2-7|-|TRBV7-2
TGTGCCAGCAGCTTAGGGCCCAACTACGAGCAGTACTTC
CASSLGPNYEQYF
>-|TRBJ2-2|-|TRBV6-5
TGTGCCATTTCCTCAGAGAACACCGGGGAGCTGTTTTTT
CAISSENTGELFF
>TRBD1|TRBJ2-1|-|TRBV7-3
TGTGCCAGCAGCTTAACCCCGACAGGGGTAGGCAATGAGCAGTTCTTC
CASSLTPTGVGNEQFF
>TRBD1|TRBJ1-2|-|TRBV27
TGTGCCAGCAGTCCCCGACAGGGGCTGGACTATGGCTACACCTTC
CASSPRQGLDYGYTF
>-|TRBJ2-3|few|TRBV7-3
TGTGCCAGCAGCTGGTACAGTTCAGATACGCAGTATTTT
CASSWYSSDTQYF
>-|TRBJ2-1|-|TRBV7-9
TGTGCCAGCAGCTTAGTGGCGGGCGAGCAGTTCTTC
CASSLVAGEQFF
>TRBD2|TRBJ2-5|-|TRBV27
TGTGCCAGCAGTTTAAGGACTAGCGGGGAGACCCAGTACTTC
CASSLRTSGETQYF
>TRBD2|TRBJ2-1|-|TRBV3-1/TRBV3-2
TGTGCCAGCAGCCAAGAACGGACTAGCGCCAATGAGCAGTTCTTC
CASSQERTSANEQFF
>-|TRBJ2-1|once|TRBV7-3
TGTGCCAGCAGCCCCTTAGCGGTGAGCTCCTACAATGAGCAGTTCTTC
CASSPLAVSSYNEQFF
>TRBD1|TRBJ1-2|-|TRBV6-5
TGTGCCAGCAGCTCCCGGGACAGACCGACGGGAACCTCCTTC
CASSSRDRPTGTSF
>TRBD2|TRBJ2-7|-|TRBV3-1/TRBV3-2
TGTGCCAGCAGCCAACTAGCGGGAGGTTACGAGCAGTACTTC
CASSQLAGGYEQYF
>-|TRBJ1-3|-|TRBV28
TGTGCCAGCAATCTCTCTGGAAACACCATATATTTT
CASNLSGNTIYF
>-|TRBJ2-7|few|TRBV6-5
TGTGCCAGCGGAGGGTGGGACGAGCAGTACTTC
CASGGWDEQYF
>TRBD1|TRBJ2-7|once|TRBV27
TGTGCCAGCGGCTCGTGGGACAGGCCCTACGAGCAGTACTTC
CASGSWDRPYEQYF
>-|TRBJ1-3|-|TRBV3-1/TRBV3-2
TGTGCCAGCAGCCAAGATTCGGCGACAGACTCTGGAAACACCATATATTTT
CASSQDSATDSGNTIYF
>-|TRBJ2-7|-|TRBV28
TGTGCCAGCACCACAGGACCCACCTACGAGCAGTACTTC
CASTTGPTYEQYF
>-|TRBJ2-6|-|TRBV25-1
TGTGCCAGCAGCACGGGACACAACTCTGGGGCCAACGTCCTGACTTTC
CASSTGHNSGANVLTF
>-|TRBJ2-3|-|TRBV4-1
TGCGCCAGCAGCCACCTAAAAGATACGCAGTATTTT
CASSHLKDTQYF
>-|TRBJ2-1|-|TRBV9
TGTGCCAGCAGCGATTGGGCAGACAATGAGCAGTTCTTC
CASSDWADNEQFF
>TRBD2|TRBJ2-1|once|TRBV29-1
TGCAGCGTTGGCGGGAGCTCCTACAATGAGCAGTTCTTC
CSVGGSSYNEQFF
>TRBD1|TRBJ2-5|-|TRBV29-1
TGCAGCGCCGGGGACAGACAAGAGACCCAGTACTTC
CSAGDRQETQYF
>-|TRBJ2-1|-|TRBV2
TGTGCCAGCAGTGAAGGAGGTCTACTAGGATTCAATGAGCAGTTCTTC
CASSEGGLLGFNEQFF
>TRBD1|TRBJ1-5|-|TRBV5-5
TGTGCCAGCAGCTTGGAGTCGACAGGGGCCAATCAGCCCCAGCATTTT
CASSLESTGANQPQHF
>TRBD1|TRBJ2-1|-|TRBV7-3
TGTGCCAGCAGCCGGGACAGATACAATGAGCAGTTCTTC
CASSRDRYNEQFF
>TRBD2|TRBJ2-3|-|TRBV7-8
TGTGCCAGCAGCTTAGCGGCGGGAGTACGGGTTGATACGCAGTATTTT
CASSLAAGVRVDTQYF
>TRBD2|TRBJ2-1|-|TRBV12-5
TGTGCTAGTGGCCCAAGCGGGGGGCGAAATGAGCAGTTCTTC
CASGPSGGRNEQFF
>-|TRBJ1-1|-|TRBV13
TGTGCCAGCAGCTCTTTAGCCCAGAGAAAAGCTTTCTTT
CASSSLAQRKAFF
>-|TRBJ2-3|-|TRBV5-8
TGTGCCAGCAGCCAGCCGGGTGTCGATACGCAGTATTTT
CASSQPGVDTQYF
>TRBD1|TRBJ2-7|-|TRBV20-1
TGCAGTGCTAGTAGGGGGCGGACAGGGGTCCACGAGCAGTACTTC
CSASRGRTGVHEQYF